One sample yielded the 26 T cell receptor beta chains listed below, sequenced in a study of blood T cell repertoires in COVID-19. The repertoire was sequenced with immunoSEQ multiplex PCR; TCRdb's copy has only in-frame clones and lacks some. Of 300,000 to 450,000 clones in the sample, more than 75% were seen once. The sequenced sample was PBMCs or T cells enriched from blood (not recorded which). The source is a woman younger than 35 who had recovered from COVID-19.

The sample holds a few counts of this clone. The gene calls are TRBV6-1 and TRBJ1-6; D gene uncertain. V was pared by 3 bases and J by 6 bases, with 3 bases between. The CDR3 runs to 12 residues. The V gene's germline CDR1 is MNHNS and CDR2 SASEGT. The CDR3 loop is CASSESNSPLHF. The CDR3 region has the DNA TGTGCCAGCAGTGAGAGTAATTCACCCCTCCACTTT.

The chain combines TRBV7-9 with TRBJ1-5; 8 bases are a match to TRBD1. Germline CDR1 and CDR2: SEHNR and FQNEAQ (reference sequence). The CDR3 runs 14 residues. J gave up 9 bases and V 4 bases, and 8 bases lay outside the gene matches. The CDR3 DNA reads TGTGCCAGCAGCTCGGGGACAGGAGACTTGCCCCAGCATTTT. It yields the protein CASSSGTGDLPQHF.

J is TRBJ2-7 and V is TRBV6-5; D may be TRBD1 (5 bases). Per the germline V gene, CDR1 is MNHEY and CDR2 is SVGAGI. The V end was cut by 0 bases, the J end by 2 bases, with 8 bases between. The CDR3 runs to 14 residues. This CDR3 is CASSYSQGAYEQYF. The DNA of the CDR3 is TGTGCCAGCAGTTACTCGCAGGGCGCCTACGAGCAGTACTTC.

The chain has TRBV29-1 and TRBJ2-1; tentative D call: TRBD1 (5 bases). This CDR3 has 10 residues. V gave up 4 bases and J gave up 9 bases, with 7 bases separating them. Germline values: CDR1 SQVTM, CDR2 ANQGSEA. The CDR3 coding sequence is TGCAGCGTTGCAAGGGGTGAGCAGTTCTTC. It encodes CSVARGEQFF.

The chain couples TRBV12-5 to TRBJ2-7; no definite D call. The ends were cut back, 10 bases at V and 6 bases at J, with 13 bases in the middle. CDR1 LGHNT and CDR2 FRNRAP come from the germline V gene. The CDR3 length is 11 residues. The CDR3 region has the DNA TGTGCTACCTCGGCCGGCGGCGAGCAGTACTTC. Translating it yields CATSAGGEQYF.

V and J are TRBV2 and TRBJ1-1; D is perhaps TRBD1 (6 bases). The germline CDR1 and CDR2 sequences are SNHLY and FYNNEI. Trimming shortened V by 5 bases and J by 1 base, and 14 bases separated the two germline ends. This CDR3 has 15 residues. CDR3 DNA: TGTGCCAGCAGTCCCTTAATAGGGGGGAACACTGAAGCTTTCTTT. This translates into CASSPLIGGNTEAFF.

This clone was recorded only once. The gene calls are TRBV5-3 and TRBJ2-7, with 10 bases aligning to TRBD1. Being an ORF, TRBV5-3 has a function that is uncertain. Losses at the gene ends were 3 bases for V and 7 bases for J; bases not matched to a gene: 13. CDR3 size: 16 residues. The CDR3 DNA reads TGTGCCAGAAGCTACACAAACGACAGGGGGCCGTTGGAGCAGTACTTC. Translation: CARSYTNDRGPLEQYF.

Comments on this clone: Other DNA sequences within the sample encode an identical CDR3. J is TRBJ1-1 and V is TRBV6-5; 8 bases are a match to TRBD1. This CDR3 contains 16 residues. The J segment lost 0 bases and the V segment lost 0 bases, leaving 3 bases of the junction unmatched. Germline assignment: CDR1 MNHEY and CDR2 SVGAGI. DNA for the CDR3: TGTGCCAGCAGTTACTCGAGACAGGGGCTGAACACTGAAGCTTTCTTT. Translated, it gives CASSYSRQGLNTEAFF.

J is TRBJ2-3 and V is TRBV7-3; perhaps TRBD2 as D (6 bases). V lost 1 base and J lost 6, with 11 bases in between. Germline values: CDR1 SGHTA, CDR2 FQGTGA. The CDR3 length is 14 residues. The CDR3 reads CASSLRGLGDTQYF. The DNA for the CDR3 is TGTGCCAGCAGCTTAAGGGGACTGGGGGATACGCAGTATTTT. Supplemented by reference TRBV7-3 and TRBJ2-3, the full variable domain reads GAGVSQTPSNKVTEKGKYVELRCDPISGHTALYWYRQSLGQGPEFLIYFQGTGAADDSGLPNDRFFAVRPEGSVSTLKIQRTERGDSAVYLCASSLRGLGDTQYFGPGTRLTVL.

The chain uses TRBV6-5 and TRBJ2-1, with TRBD1 matching over 7 bases. The CDR3 has 15 residues. Germline values: CDR1 MNHEY, CDR2 SVGAGI. J lost 7 bases, V lost 1 base, and 7 bases had no gene match. The CDR3 protein is CASSYLTGTVNEQFF. CDR3 DNA sequence: TGTGCCAGCAGTTACTTGACCGGGACAGTAAATGAGCAGTTCTTC.

The chain employs TRBV11-1 and TRBJ2-7; 7 bases fit TRBD2. Germline V gene data show CDR1 as SGHAT and CDR2 as FQDESV (reference sequence). CDR3 length: 15 residues. V was clipped by 1 base and J by 4 bases; unmatched bases: 7. The CDR3 protein is CASSLGWTSEYEQYF. DNA for the CDR3: TGTGCCAGCAGCTTAGGTTGGACTAGTGAGTACGAGCAGTACTTC.

Only a few counts were recorded for this clone. The rearrangement links TRBV6-5 to TRBJ2-5; weak D call: TRBD1 (6 bases). The CDR3 loop spans 16 amino acids. Trimming took 0 bases from V and 4 from J, leaving 15 bases between them. Germline V gene data show CDR1 as MNHEY and CDR2 as SVGAGI. CDR3 in amino acids: CASSYSRHLGGETQYF. The CDR3 bases are TGTGCCAGCAGTTACTCGAGACACCTAGGGGGAGAGACCCAGTACTTC.

This clone was detected only once. The chain employs TRBV11-2 and TRBJ1-2, with D maybe TRBD1 (6 bases). The ends were cut back, 6 bases at V and 4 bases at J, with 12 bases in the middle. Germline V gene lookup returns CDR1 SGHAT and CDR2 FQNNGV. There are 13 residues in the CDR3. The CDR3 loop reads CASRLTGAYGYTF. The CDR3 DNA reads as TGTGCCAGCAGGTTGACAGGCGCCTATGGCTACACCTTC.

CDR3 nucleotides: TGTGCCAGCTCACCACTCGGGGGAGGGACTGAAGCTTTCTTT. Amino acids: CASSPLGGGTEAFF. The chain is built from TRBV18 and TRBJ1-1; perhaps TRBD1 as D (5 bases). Per germline, CDR1 KGHSH and CDR2 LQKENI. The CDR3 totals 14 residues. Trimming took 1 base from V and 5 from J, leaving 11 bases between them.

The chain combines TRBV6-5 with TRBJ2-5; 7 bases line up with TRBD2. With V trimmed by 2 bases and J by 5 bases, 5 bases remained unmatched. The length of the CDR3 is 14 residues. CDR1 and CDR2 from the germline V gene are MNHEY and SVGAGI. The CDR3 DNA sequence: TGTGCCAGCAGTTACGGCGGGGGTAACGAGACCCAGTACTTC. This translates into CASSYGGGNETQYF.

This clone turned up a few times. The chain employs TRBV13 and TRBJ2-7, with TRBD1 as a possible D gene (6 bases). The CDR3 covers 14 residues. Trimming pared 4 bases from V and 0 bases from J, leaving 10 bases between. The V gene's germline CDR1 is PRHDT and CDR2 FYEKMQ (reference sequence). The CDR3 DNA reads TGTGCCAGCAGCTCTCGACAGGACTCCTACGAGCAGTACTTC. Translated: CASSSRQDSYEQYF.

The chain has TRBV7-9 and TRBJ2-7; tentative D call: TRBD1 (6 bases). The CDR3 extends over 15 amino acids. Per germline, CDR1 SEHNR and CDR2 FQNEAQ (reference sequence). V was shortened by 5 bases and J by 2 bases, with 16 bases between the two germline ends. This CDR3 is CASSAYRDNTYEQYF. The CDR3 nucleotides are TGTGCCAGCAGCGCGTACCGGGACAATACCTACGAGCAGTACTTC.

This sequence joins TRBV12-3 or TRBV12-4 and TRBJ1-1; TRBD1 is a possible D gene (6 bases). The CDR3 is 12 residues long. Trimming removed 6 bases from V and 6 bases from J, with 11 bases in between. CDR3: CASRRGGAEAFF. The CDR3 DNA is TGTGCCAGCAGAAGGGGGGGCGCTGAAGCTTTCTTT.

The J gene is TRBJ2-7, the V gene TRBV5-1; D uncertain. Trimming shortened V by 0 bases and J by 0 bases, and 7 bases separated the two germline ends. The germline gives CDR1 SGHRS, CDR2 YFSETQ. The CDR3 has 14 residues. The CDR3 DNA sequence: TGCGCCAGCAGCTTGGAAGCTTACTCCTACGAGCAGTACTTC. This translates into CASSLEAYSYEQYF.

This clone was found once. The chain combines TRBV13 with TRBJ2-5; D is uncertain. V was cut by 0 bases and J by 4 bases, with 12 bases left in between. The CDR3 spans 15 residues. The germline gives CDR1 PRHDT, CDR2 FYEKMQ (reference sequence). CDR3 protein: CASSLGHSPGETQYF. The CDR3 region has the DNA TGTGCCAGCAGCTTAGGCCACAGTCCAGGAGAGACCCAGTACTTC.

This chain uses TRBV11-2 with TRBJ1-4; 7 nucleotides line up with TRBD1. The J segment lost 8 bases and the V segment lost 3 bases, leaving 9 bases of the junction unmatched. Germline V CDR1 and CDR2: SGHAT, FQNNGV. CDR3 size: 15 residues. CDR3 sequence reads: CASSFGDSSIEKLFF. The DNA for the CDR3 is TGTGCCAGCAGCTTTGGGGACAGCAGTATCGAAAAACTGTTTTTT.

The CDR3 nucleotides are TGTGCCACGGGTGGGGAGACCCAGTACTTC. It yields the protein CATGGETQYF. This rearrangement joins TRBV7-2 to TRBJ2-5; D gene unclear. The germline gives CDR1 SGHTA, CDR2 FQGNSA. Trimming took off 10 bases at V and 5 bases at J, with 8 bases between the two ends. The CDR3 length is 10 residues.

There are a few counts of this clone. The gene calls are TRBV4-3 and TRBJ2-5; TRBD1 aligns across 7 bases. The CDR3 is made up of 17 amino acids. Trimming took 0 bases from V and 5 from J; bases not matched to a gene: 12. The germline V gene encodes CDR1 LGHNA and CDR2 YSLEER. In DNA form, the CDR3 reads TGCGCCAGCAGCCAAGATGCCGGCGAGGGGGCATGGGAGACCCAGTACTTC. It codes for CASSQDAGEGAWETQYF.

This chain joins TRBV19 and TRBJ1-2, with 8 bases aligning to TRBD1. From germline, CDR1 is LNHDA and CDR2 SQIVND (reference sequence). The CDR3 has 15 amino acids. The V and J ends lost 7 bases and 0 bases, in that order; junction bases with no gene match: 7. Here the CDR3 DNA reads TGTGCCAGTACCTACCAGGGGGCGTCTAACTATGGCTACACCTTC. Amino acid sequence: CASTYQGASNYGYTF.

J is TRBJ1-2 and V is TRBV6-4; 7 bases align to TRBD1. The CDR3 runs to 15 residues. The germline V gene encodes CDR1 MRHNA and CDR2 SNTAGT. Trimming cost V 4 bases and J 2 bases; bases outside gene matches: 7. CDR3 sequence: CASSVGTESNYGYTF. The CDR3 DNA sequence: TGTGCCAGCAGTGTCGGGACAGAAAGCAACTATGGCTACACCTTC.

The gene calls are TRBV10-3 and TRBJ1-1; D might be TRBD1 (6 bases). CDR3 length equals 16 residues. Between the trimmed V and J ends, which lost 3 bases and 4 bases, there was a span of 18 bases. The germline V gene encodes CDR1 ENHRY and CDR2 SYGVKD. CDR3 sequence reads: CAISETGSPSGTEAFF. Written as DNA, the CDR3 is TGTGCCATCAGTGAAACAGGGTCCCCTTCAGGCACTGAAGCTTTCTTT.